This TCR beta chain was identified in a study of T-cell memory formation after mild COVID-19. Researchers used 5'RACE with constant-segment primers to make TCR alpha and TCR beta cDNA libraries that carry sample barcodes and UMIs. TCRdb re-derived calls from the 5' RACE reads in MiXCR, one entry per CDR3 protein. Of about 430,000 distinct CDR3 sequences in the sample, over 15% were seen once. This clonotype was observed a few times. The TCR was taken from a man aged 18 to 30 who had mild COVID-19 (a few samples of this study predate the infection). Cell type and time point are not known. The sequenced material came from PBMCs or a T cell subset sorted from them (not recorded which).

The CDR3 loop reads CASSIEQGWRTEAFF. CDR3 bases: TGTGCCAGTAGTATCGAACAGGGGTGGAGAACTGAAGCTTTCTTT. The chain employs TRBV19 and TRBJ1-1; 7 positions match TRBD1. The germline V gene encodes CDR1 LNHDA and CDR2 SQIVND (reference sequence). V shed 3 bases and J 5 bases; nucleotides not matched to a gene: 9. The CDR3 is 15 amino acids.